This T cell receptor beta chain was sequenced during a study of cytomegalovirus exposure and HLA in healthy donors. The study, taken as a whole, reports: In a later analysis, parvovirus B19, influenza, CMV and Epstein-Barr virus appeared linked to several top co-occurrence clusters. Donors were assumed by presence/absence analyses to have roughly uniform sequencing depth. In a later analysis, productive TCRs from donors in an Asian-associated ancestry cluster reportedly carried fewer N-insertions than the cohort mean.

Details on this clone: The target antigen is unknown.

Germline loops: CDR1 GTSNPN, CDR2 SVGIG (reference sequence). The CDR3 extends over 14 amino acids. V lost 1 base and J lost 1; bases outside the gene matches: 3. Both 60 Vbeta primers and 13 Jbeta primers went into the PCR. Per the study methods: An analysis performed later counted about 80 million unique TCR beta chains (roughly 10 million of them shared). The repertoire was sequenced with immunoSEQ multiplex PCR; TCRdb's copy has only in-frame clones and lacks some. The V and J calls and the clone size are those of that table, but D and trimming were determined from the DNA. The sample holds about 160,000 clones, just over 75% seen once.

The source is a middle-aged man in good health and CMV-seronegative. The chain couples TRBV30 to TRBJ1-2; the match to TRBD1 covers 7 bases. Sequences were obtained from PBMCs. The CDR3 nucleotides are TGTGCCTGGAGTGCCCGGGACAGTAACTATGGCTACACCTTC. Amino acids: CAWSARDSNYGYTF. Using reference TRBV30 and TRBJ1-2 for the parts outside the CDR3, the full variable domain is SQTIHQWPATLVQPVGSPLSLECTVEGTSNPNLYWYRQAAGRGLQLLFYSVGIGQISSEVPQNLSASRPQDRQFILSSKKLLLSDSGFYLCAWSARDSNYGYTFGSGTRLTVV.